These 16 T cell receptor beta chains were all obtained from the same sample, sequenced in a study of CD8 T cells in Susac syndrome. It was with random hexamers that roughly 0.45 to 1 ug RNA was reverse transcribed. A single record per CDR3 protein comes from TCRdb applying MiXCR to the immunoSEQ multiplex PCR reads. Counted here are under 550,000 distinct CDR3 sequences, around 85% occurring once; the ten biggest clones make up about 0.12%. Sequencing input: CD8+ T cells from PBMCs. The source is a human donor with multiple sclerosis.

The chain joins TRBV19 to TRBJ2-2; TRBD1 or TRBD2 may be the D gene (5 bases each). CDR1 LNHDA and CDR2 SQIVND come from the germline V gene (reference sequence). V dropped 5 bases and J dropped 3 bases, with 13 bases sitting between them. This CDR3 is built from 15 residues. CDR3 region: CASSFGTLDTGELFF. CDR3 coding DNA: TGTGCCAGTAGTTTCGGGACCCTCGACACCGGGGAGCTGTTTTTT.

The chain recombines TRBV20-1 with TRBJ2-1; D possibly matches TRBD1 or TRBD2 (5 bases each). The CDR3 covers 16 residues. The ends were cut back, 3 bases at V and 4 bases at J, with 19 bases in the middle. Germline CDR1 reads DFQATT; CDR2 reads SNEGSKA (reference sequence). The CDR3 DNA reads as TGCAGTGCTAGGGATTATTTTGGGGGAATATACAATGAGCAGTTCTTC. This translates into CSARDYFGGIYNEQFF.

This sequence joins TRBV6-5 and TRBJ1-1, with 10 bases that match TRBD1. This CDR3 has 14 residues. Per germline, CDR1 MNHEY and CDR2 SVGAGI. The J segment lost 4 bases and the V segment lost 5 bases, leaving 4 bases of the junction unmatched. The CDR3 sequence is CASSDRGPSTEAFF. For the CDR3, the DNA is TGTGCCAGCAGTGACAGGGGGCCGTCCACTGAAGCTTTCTTT.

This sequence joins TRBV5-1 and TRBJ2-5; D remains ambiguous. This CDR3 contains 17 residues. The V end was cut by 4 bases, the J end by 5 bases, with 24 bases between. Germline V lookup: CDR1 SGHRS, CDR2 YFSETQ. The CDR3 reads CASSHGSYSLQEETQYF. The CDR3 DNA is TGCGCCAGCAGCCACGGGTCATACAGCCTCCAAGAGGAGACCCAGTACTTC.

V usage is TRBV6-2 or TRBV6-3 and J usage is TRBJ2-1, with D possibly matching TRBD2 (6 bases). The V gene lost 3 bases and the J gene lost 2 bases, with 11 bases spanning the gap. The CDR3 is 15 residues long. CDR1 is MNHEY and CDR2 is SVGEGT in the germline V gene. For the CDR3, the DNA is TGTGCCAGCAGTTATGGGCGGGATACCTACAATGAGCAGTTCTTC. This encodes CASSYGRDTYNEQFF.

The chain employs TRBV20-1 and TRBJ2-4; D gene unclear. Trimming cost V 0 bases and J 4 bases, with 19 bases left between them. Germline V gives CDR1 DFQATT, CDR2 SNEGSKA (reference sequence). The CDR3 loop spans 17 amino acids. DNA for the CDR3: TGCAGTGCTAGAGATAGAACTACCCTTACGCCTAAAAACATTCAGTACTTC. Its protein is CSARDRTTLTPKNIQYF.

This rearrangement joins TRBV5-4 to TRBJ2-1, with TRBD2 identical over 14 bases. The CDR3 is 18 residues long. J was trimmed by 6 bases and V by 0 bases; bases with no gene match: 8. From germline, CDR1 is SGHNT and CDR2 YYREEE (reference sequence). CDR3 DNA: TGTGCCAGCAGCTTGGGACTAGCGGGAGGGGTAAGCGGCAATGAGCAGTTCTTC. It translates to CASSLGLAGGVSGNEQFF.

The genes are TRBV5-6 and TRBJ2-7; TRBD2 aligns across 8 bases. The V segment lost 3 bases and the J segment 3 bases; nucleotides outside the gene matches: 11. This CDR3 has 16 residues. Germline V gene sequence: CDR1 SGHDT, CDR2 YYEEEE. The CDR3 protein is CASSSASSGRGYEQYF. The CDR3, as DNA: TGTGCCAGCAGCTCAGCTTCAAGCGGGAGAGGCTACGAGCAGTACTTC.

The chain joins TRBV11-2 to TRBJ2-7; unclear D gene. The germline CDR1 and CDR2 sequences are SGHAT and FQNNGV. V was cut by 5 bases and J by 0 bases, with 14 bases left in between. The length of the CDR3 is 15 residues. CDR3 residues: CASSPIRSSSYEQYF. CDR3 DNA: TGTGCCAGCAGCCCGATCCGGTCGAGCTCCTACGAGCAGTACTTC.

CDR3 sequence (DNA): TGTGCCAGCAGTTGGGGGACTAGCACAGATACGCAGTATTTT. Protein: CASSWGTSTDTQYF. The chain recombines TRBV27 with TRBJ2-3, with D possibly TRBD2 on 6 matching bases. CDR1 MNHEY and CDR2 SMNVEV come from the germline V gene (reference sequence). V was trimmed by 4 bases and J by 0 bases, leaving 8 bases between them. The CDR3 loop spans 14 amino acids.

J is TRBJ1-5 and V is TRBV6-6, with D perhaps TRBD1 (5 bases). The length of the CDR3 is 16 residues. V dropped 0 bases and J dropped 6 bases, with 15 bases sitting between them. Germline V CDR1 and CDR2: MNHNY, SVGAGI (reference sequence). CDR3 loop: CASSYSTGGTLQPQHF. CDR3 DNA sequence: TGTGCCAGCAGTTACTCGACGGGGGGGACTCTTCAGCCCCAGCATTTT.

The V gene is TRBV7-9, the J gene TRBJ1-5; possibly TRBD1 for D (6 bases). Germline-derived CDR1 and CDR2 are SEHNR and FQNEAQ (reference sequence). V was trimmed by 3 bases and J by 2 bases, leaving 8 bases between them. This CDR3 is built from 14 residues. CDR3 in amino acids: CASSLGGRNQPQHF. For the CDR3, the DNA is TGTGCCAGCAGCTTGGGGGGCCGCAATCAGCCCCAGCATTTT.

The J gene is TRBJ2-2, the V gene TRBV18, with a weak D call TRBD2 (6 bases). This CDR3 is 16 amino acids long. With 2 bases removed from V and 5 bases from J, the gap between germline ends came to 15 bases. Germline CDR1 and CDR2: KGHSH and LQKENI. CDR3 DNA: TGTGCCAGCTCACCATTAGGGCGGGGCCGAACCGGGGAGCTGTTTTTT. As protein: CASSPLGRGRTGELFF. Variable domain in full (rest from reference TRBV18 and TRBJ2-2): NAGVMQNPRHLVRRRGQEARLRCSPMKGHSHVYWYRQLPEEGLKFMVYLQKENIIDESGMPKERFSAEFPKEGPSILRIQQVVRGDSAAYFCASSPLGRGRTGELFFGEGSRLTVL.

The CDR3 nucleotides are TGTGCCAGCAGTTTTTTTGGCAATCAGCCCCAGCATTTT. It is translated as CASSFFGNQPQHF. The chain uses TRBV28 and TRBJ1-5; D unresolved. The V end lost 3 bases, the J end lost 2 bases, and 5 bases lay between the germline ends. Germline CDR1 reads MDHEN; CDR2 reads SYDVKM. CDR3 length equals 13 residues.

This chain uses TRBV7-9 with TRBJ1-1; unclear D gene. Germline CDR1 reads SEHNR; CDR2 reads FQNEAQ (reference sequence). The CDR3 runs 14 residues. The V and J ends lost 2 bases and 6 bases respectively, with 13 bases between them. The CDR3 reads CASSLHGDTAEAFF. As DNA, the CDR3 is TGTGCCAGCAGCTTACACGGGGATACGGCTGAAGCTTTCTTT. The full variable domain, completed using reference TRBV7-9 and TRBJ1-1, is DTGVSQNPRHKITKRGQNVTFRCDPISEHNRLYWYRQTLGQGPEFLTYFQNEAQLEKSRLLSDRFSAERPKGSFSTLEIQRTEQGDSAMYLCASSLHGDTAEAFFGQGTRLTVV.

This chain joins TRBV7-8 and TRBJ1-4, with D possibly matching TRBD1 (5 bases). V was cut by 4 bases and J by 6 bases, with 15 bases left in between. Germline CDR1 SGHVS, CDR2 FQNEAQ. The CDR3 is made up of 15 amino acids. The CDR3 DNA reads as TGTGCCAGCAGCTCCCCCCCCGGGGGGGATGAAAAACTGTTTTTT. Translation gives CASSSPPGGDEKLFF. The full variable domain, with the rest looked up from reference TRBV7-8 and TRBJ1-4, is GAGVSQSPRYKVAKRGQDVALRCDPISGHVSLFWYQQALGQGPEFLTYFQNEAQLDKSGLPSDRFFAERPEGSVSTLKIQRTQQEDSAVYLCASSSPPGGDEKLFFGSGTQLSVL.